This T cell receptor (beta chain) originates from a study of blood T cell repertoires in COVID-19. Using immunoSEQ multiplex PCR, the repertoire was profiled, and TCRdb retains in-frame clones only, with some absent. The sample shows around 100,000 clones, about nine tenths of them seen only once. The receptor was isolated from a woman aged 50 to 65 with COVID-19, enrolled during active disease. The sequenced sample was peripheral blood.

The CDR3 reads CAWSVGWGGTDTQYF. CDR3 nucleotides: TGTGCCTGGAGTGTAGGGTGGGGGGGCACAGATACGCAGTATTTT. The chain couples TRBV30 to TRBJ2-3; D possibly corresponds to TRBD2 (6 bases). Germline assignment: CDR1 GTSNPN and CDR2 SVGIG (reference sequence). The V end was cut by 0 bases, the J end by 1 base, with 11 bases between. The CDR3 has 15 amino acids.